Each of the 27 T cell receptor beta chains below was sequenced from the same sample in a study of blood T cell repertoires in COVID-19. Assay used: immunoSEQ multiplex PCR; TCRdb lists only in-frame clones, some missing. The table records about 310,000 clones, roughly 85% of them present only once. The material sequenced was PBMCs or T cells enriched from blood (not recorded which). The receptors were gathered from a woman under 40 who had been exposed to COVID-19.

V and J are TRBV7-9 and TRBJ1-1; D ambiguous. With 0 bases removed from V and 10 bases from J, the gap between germline ends came to 12 bases. Looked up from germline, CDR1 is SEHNR and CDR2 is FQNEAQ (reference sequence). CDR3 length equals 13 residues. The CDR3 nucleotides read TGTGCCAGCAGCTTAGCCGTGACGGGTCGAGCTTTCTTT. It encodes CASSLAVTGRAFF.

CDR3: CASSQGSWDEKLFF. In DNA form, the CDR3 reads TGTGCCAGCAGCCAGGGGTCTTGGGATGAAAAACTGTTTTTT. The chain joins TRBV28 to TRBJ1-4, with a possible D match to TRBD1 (6 bases). Germline V gene lookup returns CDR1 MDHEN and CDR2 SYDVKM. The CDR3 is made up of 14 amino acids. Trimming pared 6 bases from V and 6 bases from J, leaving 14 bases between.

The V gene is TRBV7-9, the J gene TRBJ2-5; possible D gene TRBD2, 6 bases. Between the trimmed V and J ends, which lost 3 bases and 4 bases, there was a span of 9 bases. The CDR3 spans 13 residues. CDR1 and CDR2 (germline): SEHNR, FQNEAQ (reference sequence). CDR3 protein: CASSFLGGETQYF. CDR3 DNA: TGTGCCAGCAGCTTTTTGGGGGGAGAGACCCAGTACTTC.

The rearrangement joins TRBV30 to TRBJ1-4; 10 bases map to TRBD1. This CDR3 spans 15 amino acids. After removal of 3 bases from V and 5 bases from J, the junction contained 6 bases not matched to a gene. Germline CDR1 GTSNPN, CDR2 SVGIG (reference sequence). The CDR3: CAWRDRQGANEKLFF. The DNA for the CDR3 is TGTGCCTGGAGAGACCGACAGGGGGCAAATGAAAAACTGTTTTTT. The full variable domain, rest sourced from reference TRBV30 and TRBJ1-4, is SQTIHQWPATLVQPVGSPLSLECTVEGTSNPNLYWYRQAAGRGLQLLFYSVGIGQISSEVPQNLSASRPQDRQFILSSKKLLLSDSGFYLCAWRDRQGANEKLFFGSGTQLSVL.

The chain has TRBV19 and TRBJ1-2; 10 nucleotides align to TRBD1. The trim removed 6 bases at V and 2 bases at J, leaving 3 bases unmatched. Germline-derived CDR1 and CDR2 are LNHDA and SQIVND (reference sequence). The CDR3 extends over 14 amino acids. CDR3 DNA sequence: TGTGCCAGTAGGAGACAGGGGGCAAACTATGGCTACACCTTC. This sequence encodes CASRRQGANYGYTF.

The J gene is TRBJ2-2, the V gene TRBV6-4; D uncertain. From germline, CDR1 is MRHNA and CDR2 SNTAGT. The V end was cut by 6 bases, the J end by 6 bases, with 14 bases between. The CDR3 runs to 14 residues. CDR3 in DNA: TGTGCCAGCAGAGCAGACTCACAATCCGGGGAGCTGTTTTTT. It specifies CASRADSQSGELFF.

The chain joins TRBV4-3 to TRBJ2-5; 10 nucleotides align to TRBD2. CDR3 size: 16 residues. With V trimmed by 0 bases and J by 5 bases, 6 bases remained unmatched. Germline CDR1 is LGHNA and CDR2 is YSLEER. The CDR3: CASSQEGSGGAETQYF. CDR3 sequence (DNA): TGCGCCAGCAGCCAAGAGGGAAGCGGGGGGGCGGAGACCCAGTACTTC.

V usage is TRBV27 and J usage is TRBJ2-1; a weak D match, TRBD2 (5 bases). The CDR3 covers 14 residues. The germline V gene encodes CDR1 MNHEY and CDR2 SMNVEV (reference sequence). V was pared by 5 bases and J by 0 bases, with 8 bases between. CDR3 bases: TGTGCCAGCAGTGTAGGGAGCTCCTACAATGAGCAGTTCTTC. Translated, it gives CASSVGSSYNEQFF.

V usage is TRBV4-3 and J usage is TRBJ1-5, with 7 bases aligning to TRBD1. Germline V gives CDR1 LGHNA, CDR2 YSLEER. The CDR3 spans 16 residues. The ends lost 4 bases at V and 3 bases at J; junction bases unmatched: 9. CDR3 in DNA: TGCGCCAGCAGCCTATATGCCGGGACAGCCAATCAGCCCCAGCATTTT. It is translated as CASSLYAGTANQPQHF.

V is TRBV5-4 and J is TRBJ2-7; the D gene is possibly TRBD1 (6 bases). Germline-derived CDR1 and CDR2 are SGHNT and YYREEE (reference sequence). The CDR3 loop spans 13 amino acids. V lost 3 bases to trimming and J lost 3 bases, with 10 bases between them. The CDR3 is CASSSQGNYEQYF. CDR3 in DNA: TGTGCCAGCAGCTCTCAGGGGAACTACGAGCAGTACTTC.

The count of this clone is one. The rearrangement joins TRBV29-1 to TRBJ2-3; 8 bases are a match to TRBD1. The CDR3 covers 12 residues. CDR1 is SQVTM, CDR2 ANQGSEA, per germline. The junction had 4 bases not matched to a gene; V was cut back by 7 bases and J by 4 bases. The CDR3 coding sequence is TGCAGCGGTATACAGGGGGCAGATACGCAGTATTTT. It codes for CSGIQGADTQYF.

In this sample, this clone turned up once. The chain joins TRBV7-2 to TRBJ1-2; 11 bases map to TRBD1. The CDR3 totals 15 residues. V lost 4 bases to trimming and J lost 3 bases; unmatched junction nucleotides: 4. Germline lookup yields CDR1 SGHTA and CDR2 FQGNSA. In DNA, the CDR3 is TGTGCCAGCAGCTACGGACAGGGGGCACACTATGGCTACACCTTC. Translation: CASSYGQGAHYGYTF.

The chain employs TRBV7-8 and TRBJ2-6; D gene ambiguous. This CDR3 contains 19 residues. Germline CDR1 is SGHVS and CDR2 is FQNEAQ. The germline V and J ends were trimmed by 0 bases and 0 bases, with 15 bases remaining between them. This CDR3 reads CASSLAVLQVSSGANVLTF. The CDR3 DNA reads as TGTGCCAGCAGCTTAGCGGTACTCCAGGTTAGCTCTGGGGCCAACGTCCTGACTTTC.

The chain joins TRBV5-1 to TRBJ2-2; 10 nucleotides agree with TRBD1. The germline gives CDR1 SGHRS, CDR2 YFSETQ. V lost 6 bases and J lost 2; bases outside the gene matches: 4. There are 15 residues in the CDR3. The CDR3 bases are TGCGCCAGCATTCTGACAGGGGGCAACACCGGGGAGCTGTTTTTT. It codes for CASILTGGNTGELFF.

Points on this clone: In the same sample, other DNA sequences code for this CDR3. The chain joins TRBV10-1 to TRBJ1-6, with D possibly TRBD1 on 6 matching bases. The CDR3 is made up of 14 amino acids. The germline CDR1 and CDR2 sequences are WNHNN and SYGVQD (reference sequence). V lost 0 bases to trimming and J lost 10 bases, with 10 bases between them. CDR3 nucleotide sequence: TGCGCCAGCAGTGAGTCGATTGGGGGCTCACCCCTCCACTTT. Amino acid sequence: CASSESIGGSPLHF.

V gene TRBV2 combines with J gene TRBJ1-2; 8 positions agree with TRBD1. Germline CDR1 SNHLY, CDR2 FYNNEI. The trim removed 0 bases at V and 4 bases at J, leaving 1 base unmatched. The CDR3 has 14 residues. CDR3 coding DNA: TGTGCCAGCAGTGAAGCGGACAGGGCCTATGGCTACACCTTC. Protein: CASSEADRAYGYTF.

The chain joins TRBV4-3 to TRBJ2-7; 11 bases match TRBD1. CDR3 length equals 16 residues. Trimming cost V 0 bases and J 5 bases; bases outside gene matches: 6. CDR1 is LGHNA, CDR2 YSLEER, per germline. The CDR3 loop is CASSQDRRTGGNEQYF. CDR3 coding DNA: TGCGCCAGCAGCCAAGATCGAAGGACAGGGGGCAACGAGCAGTACTTC.

The rearrangement uses TRBV2 and TRBJ2-1; D not certain. Germline V lookup: CDR1 SNHLY, CDR2 FYNNEI. The CDR3 loop spans 14 amino acids. V lost 7 bases, J lost 6 bases, and 16 bases lay in between. The CDR3 DNA reads as TGTGCCAGCACGAACCCTTCAGGTCGCAATGAGCAGTTCTTC. Translated: CASTNPSGRNEQFF.

CDR3 in DNA: TGTGCCAGCAGGCCCCTACTAGCGGGTTCCCTCTACGAGCAGTACTTC. It specifies CASRPLLAGSLYEQYF. V and J are TRBV28 and TRBJ2-7; 9 positions agree with TRBD2. This CDR3 contains 16 residues. The J segment lost 3 bases and the V segment lost 6 bases, leaving 12 bases of the junction unmatched. Germline CDR1 is MDHEN and CDR2 is SYDVKM.

This chain uses TRBV15 with TRBJ2-1, with a weak D call TRBD1 (6 bases). The V end lost 3 bases, the J end lost 1 base, and 7 bases lay between the germline ends. From germline, CDR1 is LNHNV and CDR2 YYDKDF (reference sequence). The CDR3 length is 14 residues. The CDR3 DNA reads TGTGCCACCAGCAGGGACAGATCCTACAATGAGCAGTTCTTC. This translates into CATSRDRSYNEQFF.

This chain links TRBV6-5 with TRBJ2-5, with 8 bases identical to TRBD2. CDR1 is MNHEY, CDR2 SVGAGI, per germline. V lost 4 bases and J lost 1; bases outside the gene matches: 5. The CDR3 runs 15 residues. The CDR3 here is CASSWAGGPQETQYF. The DNA for the CDR3 is TGTGCCAGCAGTTGGGCGGGGGGCCCCCAAGAGACCCAGTACTTC.

This clone occurred once. The CDR3 reads CASSVGTGGGETQYF. The CDR3 bases are TGTGCCAGCAGCGTCGGGACAGGGGGCGGAGAGACCCAGTACTTC. This chain uses TRBV7-9 with TRBJ2-5; 12 bases are a match to TRBD1. The CDR3 totals 15 residues. J gave up 4 bases and V 5 bases, and 5 bases lay outside the gene matches. CDR1 SEHNR and CDR2 FQNEAQ come from the germline V gene (reference sequence).

The V call is TRBV4-2, the J call TRBJ1-1, with D hard to call. Per germline, CDR1 LGHNA and CDR2 YNFKEQ. V dropped 0 bases and J dropped 8 bases, with 16 bases sitting between them. The CDR3 is 15 residues long. The CDR3 nucleotides are TGTGCCAGCAGCCAAGATGACGTGGGCCGCTTAGAAGCTTTCTTT. Encoded protein: CASSQDDVGRLEAFF.

The chain uses TRBV9 and TRBJ2-7; TRBD2 is a possible D gene (6 bases). The CDR3 is 15 amino acids. Germline lookup yields CDR1 SGDLS and CDR2 YYNGEE. Trimming took off 4 bases at V and 1 base at J, with 15 bases between the two ends. DNA of the CDR3: TGTGCCAGCAGCACAACCTCGGGGGATTCCTACGAGCAGTACTTC. Translated, it gives CASSTTSGDSYEQYF.

This clone was detected only once. The rearrangement uses TRBV23-1 and TRBJ2-2; TRBD1 might be the D (6 bases). TRBV23-1 is identified as an open reading frame with a role that is uncertain. Trimming took off 10 bases at V and 4 bases at J, with 13 bases between the two ends. This CDR3 has 13 amino acids. DNA for the CDR3: TGCGCCACTCCAGGGGAAGGCACCGGGGAGCTGTTTTTT. It translates to CATPGEGTGELFF.

The chain carries TRBV12-3 or TRBV12-4 and TRBJ1-5; no firm D call. V was trimmed by 5 bases and J by 2 bases, leaving 7 bases between them. The CDR3 loop spans 13 amino acids. The CDR3 protein is CASSPHRNQPQHF. The CDR3 DNA follows: TGTGCCAGCAGTCCACACCGCAATCAGCCCCAGCATTTT.

The rearrangement uses TRBV7-9 and TRBJ1-1; D remains ambiguous. The CDR3 extends over 13 amino acids. Germline-derived CDR1 and CDR2 are SEHNR and FQNEAQ (reference sequence). The V end was cut by 4 bases, the J end by 4 bases, with 10 bases between. The CDR3 nucleotides are TGTGCCAGCAGCTCCTATTCGGGCACTGAAGCTTTCTTT. Translating gives CASSSYSGTEAFF.